The 32 T cell receptor beta chains in this list originate from one sample, sequenced in a study of blood T cell repertoires in COVID-19. The table came from immunoSEQ multiplex PCR; TCRdb's copy has only in-frame clones and leaves some out. Among approximately 260,000 clones listed, around nine tenths were seen once. The sequenced sample consisted of peripheral blood. These receptor sequences come from a woman between 65 and 79 years old with COVID-19, enrolled during active disease.

V is TRBV4-3 and J is TRBJ2-1; the match to TRBD1 covers 8 bases. The CDR3 spans 16 residues. Germline CDR1 and CDR2: LGHNA and YSLEER. V lost 0 bases to trimming and J lost 3 bases; unmatched junction nucleotides: 4. In DNA form, the CDR3 reads TGCGCCAGCAGCCAAGATGGACAGGGCGTCTACAATGAGCAGTTCTTC. It specifies CASSQDGQGVYNEQFF.

The sample holds one count of this clone. With a much larger clone just one base away, this may be a read error. The V and J genes are TRBV14 and TRBJ2-5; D is uncertain. Germline assignment: CDR1 SGHDN and CDR2 FVKESK. V was pared by 0 bases and J by 1 base, with 6 bases between. The CDR3 covers 14 residues. CDR3 loop: CASSQDLVQETQYF. In nucleotides, the CDR3 is TGTGCCAGCAGCCAAGATTTAGTCCAAGAGACCCAGTACTTC.

V and J are TRBV10-3 and TRBJ2-7; the match to TRBD1 covers 9 bases. Trimming at V came to 6 bases and at J to 1 base, leaving 4 bases not matched to a gene. Per germline, CDR1 ENHRY and CDR2 SYGVKD. This CDR3 spans 14 amino acids. The CDR3 nucleotides are TGTGCCATCAGGGGACAGGGCCCTTCCTACGAGCAGTACTTC. This gives the protein CAIRGQGPSYEQYF.

CDR3 DNA sequence: TGTGCCAGCTCACCCCAGGAGACCCAGTACTTC. Its translation: CASSPQETQYF. The J gene is TRBJ2-5, the V gene TRBV18; D gene unclear. From germline, CDR1 is KGHSH and CDR2 LQKENI. Between the trimmed V and J ends, which lost 3 bases and 5 bases, there was a span of 4 bases. The CDR3 spans 11 residues.

V gene TRBV6-5 combines with J gene TRBJ1-2, with D perhaps TRBD1 (5 bases). Germline assignment: CDR1 MNHEY and CDR2 SVGAGI. V dropped 4 bases and J dropped 7 bases, with 13 bases sitting between them. The CDR3 totals 13 residues. CDR3 sequence (DNA): TGTGCCAGCAGTTCGGGGGTCGTGCGTGGCTACACCTTC. As protein: CASSSGVVRGYTF.

This CDR3 is CASSHGQGAGEQFF. DNA of the CDR3: TGTGCCAGTAGCCACGGACAGGGGGCTGGTGAGCAGTTCTTC. The chain joins TRBV19 to TRBJ2-1, with 11 bases fitting TRBD1. The CDR3 totals 14 residues. Germline V gives CDR1 LNHDA, CDR2 SQIVND (reference sequence). J lost 9 bases, V lost 6 bases, and 7 bases had no gene match.

This chain uses TRBV3-1 (or the pseudogene TRBV3-2) with TRBJ1-3; TRBD1 aligns across 7 bases. V shed 2 bases, J shed 3 bases, and the junction held 7 bases outside the gene matches. Germline V gives CDR1 LGHDT, CDR2 YNNKEL (reference sequence). The CDR3 is 16 residues long. In nucleotides, the CDR3 is TGTGCCAGCAGCCAAAACGGACAGGTATATGGAAACACCATATATTTT. Protein sequence: CASSQNGQVYGNTIYF.

The chain couples TRBV28 to TRBJ2-2; maybe TRBD2 (7 bases). V lost 2 bases, J lost 3 bases, and 10 bases lay in between. Germline values: CDR1 MDHEN, CDR2 SYDVKM. The CDR3 runs to 15 residues. CDR3 in DNA: TGTGCCAGCAGTTTAGGGGGGGCTTACACCGGGGAGCTGTTTTTT. Amino acids: CASSLGGAYTGELFF.

The chain links TRBV28 to TRBJ2-1, with 13 nucleotides matching TRBD2. The V gene's germline CDR1 is MDHEN and CDR2 SYDVKM. Germline trimming cut 3 bases from V and 7 bases from J; bases unmatched to any gene: 9. The CDR3 runs 17 residues. The CDR3, as DNA: TGTGCCAGCAGTTTCCCCAAACTAGCGGGAGGGAGTAATGAGCAGTTCTTC. Its protein is CASSFPKLAGGSNEQFF.

This sequence joins TRBV2 and TRBJ2-1; 11 positions match TRBD2. CDR1 SNHLY and CDR2 FYNNEI come from the germline V gene. Germline trimming cut 10 bases from V and 5 bases from J; bases unmatched to any gene: 10. The CDR3 runs to 15 residues. CDR3 sequence: CATRELAGVDNEQFF. The CDR3 DNA follows: TGTGCCACACGCGAACTAGCGGGAGTCGACAATGAGCAGTTCTTC.

The J gene is TRBJ2-5, the V gene TRBV5-1, with 8 nucleotides matching TRBD2. The ends lost 3 bases at V and 1 base at J; junction bases unmatched: 5. The CDR3 extends over 15 amino acids. Germline lookup yields CDR1 SGHRS and CDR2 YFSETQ. The CDR3 sequence: CASSWGSGSQETQYF. The CDR3 coding sequence is TGCGCCAGCAGCTGGGGAAGCGGGAGCCAAGAGACCCAGTACTTC.

CDR3 sequence reads: CASSLKTSGSYEQYF. The CDR3 DNA follows: TGCGCCAGCAGCTTGAAAACTAGCGGATCCTACGAGCAGTACTTC. This chain links TRBV5-1 with TRBJ2-7; TRBD2 matches at 8 bases. From germline, CDR1 is SGHRS and CDR2 YFSETQ. The V and J ends lost 1 base and 1 base, in that order; junction bases with no gene match: 4. This CDR3 spans 15 amino acids. Together with reference TRBV5-1 and TRBJ2-7, the CDR3 gives the full variable domain: KAGVTQTPRYLIKTRGQQVTLSCSPISGHRSVSWYQQTPGQGLQFLFEYFSETQRNKGNFPGRFSGRQFSNSRSEMNVSTLELGDSALYLCASSLKTSGSYEQYFGPGTRLTVT.

The chain employs TRBV5-4 and TRBJ1-1, with D uncertain. The CDR3 contains 13 residues. V was cut by 0 bases and J by 5 bases, with 8 bases left in between. In germline, CDR1 is SGHNT, CDR2 YYREEE (reference sequence). The CDR3 nucleotides read TGTGCCAGCAGCTTGGCCGGGGTGACTGAAGCTTTCTTT. Residues: CASSLAGVTEAFF.

This clone was seen more than once but under ten times. The chain has TRBV6-6 and TRBJ2-1; D possibly corresponds to TRBD2 (5 bases). CDR3 length equals 13 residues. The germline V and J ends were trimmed by 9 bases and 3 bases, with 12 bases remaining between them. CDR1 and CDR2 (germline): MNHNY, SVGAGI (reference sequence). In DNA form, the CDR3 reads TGTGCCAGTTGTCGTAGCGACTACAATGAGCAGTTCTTC. Translation: CASCRSDYNEQFF.

The chain has TRBV9 and TRBJ2-7; a weak D match, TRBD1 (6 bases). V lost 4 bases, J lost 3 bases, and 17 bases lay in between. Germline CDR1 is SGDLS and CDR2 is YYNGEE. The CDR3 contains 15 residues. CDR3 sequence reads: CASSPVQGTIYEQYF. As DNA, the CDR3 is TGTGCCAGCAGCCCCGTGCAGGGGACCATCTACGAGCAGTACTTC. The full variable domain, its missing parts supplied by reference TRBV9 and TRBJ2-7, is DSGVTQTPKHLITATGQRVTLRCSPRSGDLSVYWYQQSLDQGLQFLIQYYNGEERAKGNILERFSAQQFPDLHSELNLSSLELGDSALYFCASSPVQGTIYEQYFGPGTRLTVT.

The V and J genes are TRBV19 and TRBJ2-7; TRBD2 matches at 11 bases. This CDR3 spans 17 amino acids. CDR1 is LNHDA, CDR2 SQIVND, per germline (reference sequence). J was trimmed by 4 bases and V by 6 bases; bases with no gene match: 14. The CDR3 DNA reads as TGTGCCAGTAGCGACTTAGCGGGAGGGATGTATCCTTACGAGCAGTACTTC. Amino acids: CASSDLAGGMYPYEQYF.

This clone was counted a few times. The V and J genes are TRBV6-9 and TRBJ1-1; tentatively, D is TRBD1 (6 bases). Trimming took off 6 bases at V and 1 base at J, with 12 bases between the two ends. CDR1 is MNHGY and CDR2 is SVAAGI in the germline V gene. The CDR3 contains 14 residues. The chain's CDR3 is CASSPGHRNTEAFF. DNA for the CDR3: TGTGCCAGCAGCCCGGGACATCGGAACACTGAAGCTTTCTTT.

The chain links TRBV29-1 to TRBJ2-7; D may be TRBD2 (8 bases). Germline V gives CDR1 SQVTM, CDR2 ANQGSEA. V lost 4 bases and J 1 base, leaving 14 bases between the germline ends. The CDR3 spans 14 residues. The CDR3 bases are TGCAGCGTTGTGCGGGGGGACAGATCCTACGAGCAGTACTTC. This sequence encodes CSVVRGDRSYEQYF.

The J gene is TRBJ2-7, the V gene TRBV19; D is unclear. Trimming left V 5 bases short and J 0 bases short, with 5 bases between. There are 12 residues in the CDR3. CDR1 is LNHDA and CDR2 is SQIVND in the germline V gene (reference sequence). CDR3 region: CASSASSYEQYF. CDR3 DNA: TGTGCCAGTAGTGCGAGCTCCTACGAGCAGTACTTC.

In this sample, this clone turned up many times. This chain links TRBV6-6 with TRBJ2-1; possibly TRBD2 for D (5 bases). The CDR3 extends over 18 amino acids. Trimming left V 5 bases short and J 5 bases short, with 25 bases between. Germline loops: CDR1 MNHNY, CDR2 SVGAGI (reference sequence). CDR3 in DNA: TGTGCCAGCAGTCACGGAGACTACCGGGTGTCAGTCCACAATGAGCAGTTCTTC. Protein product: CASSHGDYRVSVHNEQFF.

The chain joins TRBV5-1 to TRBJ2-1, with 9 positions matching TRBD1. The germline V gene has CDR1 SGHRS and CDR2 YFSETQ. The length of the CDR3 is 17 residues. The V and J ends lost 0 bases and 2 bases, in that order; junction bases with no gene match: 6. The CDR3 is CASSLGQWTGAYNEQFF. CDR3 DNA sequence: TGCGCCAGCAGCTTGGGTCAGTGGACAGGGGCCTACAATGAGCAGTTCTTC.

The chain couples TRBV24-1 to TRBJ2-7, with 15 positions matching TRBD2. The trim removed 5 bases at V and 4 bases at J, leaving 5 bases unmatched. This CDR3 has 16 residues. Germline-derived CDR1 and CDR2 are KGHDR and SFDVKD. The CDR3 loop is CATSGLGTSGGYEQYF. Here the CDR3 DNA reads TGTGCCACCAGTGGTCTGGGGACTAGCGGGGGGTACGAGCAGTACTTC.

The V gene is TRBV12-5, the J gene TRBJ2-1; 7 bases are a match to TRBD1. CDR1 is LGHNT, CDR2 FRNRAP, per germline. V lost 1 base and J lost 2; bases outside the gene matches: 5. The CDR3 loop spans 16 amino acids. DNA of the CDR3: TGTGCTAGTGGTTTGGCAGGGGGAAGCGCCTACAATGAGCAGTTCTTC. It is translated as CASGLAGGSAYNEQFF.

This rearrangement joins TRBV5-4 to TRBJ2-3, with 9 nucleotides matching TRBD1. Losses at the gene ends were 5 bases for V and 1 base for J; bases not matched to a gene: 5. In germline, CDR1 is SGHNT, CDR2 YYREEE (reference sequence). CDR3 length: 15 amino acids. The CDR3 loop reads CASRKTGGGTDTQYF. As DNA, the CDR3 is TGTGCCAGCAGAAAAACAGGGGGCGGCACAGATACGCAGTATTTT.

This sequence joins TRBV7-3 and TRBJ1-2; D possibly corresponds to TRBD1 (6 bases). CDR1 SGHTA and CDR2 FQGTGA come from the germline V gene. Trimming cost V 6 bases and J 7 bases, with 15 bases left between them. CDR3 length equals 13 residues. CDR3 residues: CASSSTGMGGYTF. CDR3 in DNA: TGTGCCAGCAGTTCAACAGGGATGGGTGGCTACACCTTC.

V usage is TRBV3-1 (or the pseudogene TRBV3-2) and J usage is TRBJ1-1, with D possibly being TRBD1 (5 bases). The V end was cut by 4 bases, the J end by 6 bases, with 12 bases between. Germline CDR1 is LGHDT and CDR2 is YNNKEL (reference sequence). The CDR3 is made up of 13 amino acids. CDR3 in DNA: TGTGCCAGCAGCCCCAGGGTATCAGCTGAAGCTTTCTTT. Protein: CASSPRVSAEAFF.

The J gene is TRBJ1-5, the V gene TRBV28; weak D call: TRBD1 (6 bases). The CDR3 consists of 14 residues. Trimming stripped 6 bases from V and 5 bases from J, with 14 bases between. Per germline, CDR1 MDHEN and CDR2 SYDVKM. DNA of the CDR3: TGTGCCAGCAGACCCGGACAGCTTTATCAGCCCCAGCATTTT. It is translated as CASRPGQLYQPQHF.

The chain recombines TRBV18 with TRBJ1-1; D remains ambiguous. Germline CDR1 reads KGHSH; CDR2 reads LQKENI. This CDR3 contains 15 residues. The germline V and J ends were trimmed by 3 bases and 3 bases, with 14 bases remaining between them. As DNA, the CDR3 is TGTGCCAGCTCACCGGGCAACCAGCGGGACACTGAAGCTTTCTTT. It codes for CASSPGNQRDTEAFF.

The chain is built from TRBV19 and TRBJ1-1; the D is unclear. The CDR3 runs 14 residues. With 3 bases removed from V and 3 bases from J, the gap between germline ends came to 11 bases. The germline V gene encodes CDR1 LNHDA and CDR2 SQIVND (reference sequence). DNA of the CDR3: TGTGCCAGTAGTATTAGAATGACTTACACTGAAGCTTTCTTT. Translated: CASSIRMTYTEAFF.

This clone turned up a few times. V gene TRBV28 combines with J gene TRBJ2-5, with 10 positions matching TRBD2. The CDR3 is 14 residues long. V lost 4 bases to trimming and J lost 4 bases; unmatched junction nucleotides: 3. Germline lookup yields CDR1 MDHEN and CDR2 SYDVKM. The CDR3, as DNA: TGTGCCAGCAGTTCACTAGCGGGAACAGAGACCCAGTACTTC. This encodes CASSSLAGTETQYF.

The J gene is TRBJ2-1, the V gene TRBV6-5, with 9 bases matching TRBD2. Germline CDR1 reads MNHEY; CDR2 reads SVGAGI. This CDR3 region has 16 residues. The V and J ends lost 0 bases and 7 bases, in that order; junction bases with no gene match: 7. The CDR3 bases are TGTGCCAGCAGTTACTCTGCGGGAGGGCCGCGGAATGAGCAGTTCTTC. Encoded protein: CASSYSAGGPRNEQFF.

The CDR3 loop reads CASSLGGAAYNEQFF. The CDR3 region has the DNA TGCGCCAGCAGCTTAGGGGGCGCCGCGTACAATGAGCAGTTCTTC. The rearrangement uses TRBV5-1 and TRBJ2-1, with 7 bases fitting TRBD1. CDR3 length: 15 amino acids. J lost 4 bases, V lost 2 bases, and 6 bases had no gene match. The germline V gene encodes CDR1 SGHRS and CDR2 YFSETQ.